This T cell receptor beta chain derives from a study of blood T cell repertoires in COVID-19. Study overall: Sample material is recorded as cDNA or gDNA derived from T cells, B-cell-depleted T cells, or PBMCs.

J was trimmed by 10 bases and V by 4 bases; bases with no gene match: 9. Germline V gives CDR1 SGHNT, CDR2 YYREEE (reference sequence). The CDR3 is 15 residues long. As processed by the authors: Amplifying reference gene primers gave estimates of nucleated cell counts. Assay used: immunoSEQ multiplex PCR; TCRdb lists only in-frame clones, some missing. V, J and clone size are taken as reported in that table, and D and trimming were inferred from the DNA itself. This table holds about 88,000 clones, approximately 90% found once. The rearrangement links TRBV5-4 to TRBJ1-6; 9 bases are a match to TRBD1. The source is an elderly woman with acute or convalescent COVID-19. Sequencing used peripheral blood. CDR3 DNA sequence: TGTGCCAGCAGCGAGGGACAGGGCTTATTCTCACCCCTCCACTTT. Translation gives CASSEGQGLFSPLHF.